Listed below are T cell receptor beta chains from one sample, sequenced in a study of cytomegalovirus exposure and HLA in healthy donors. Sequencing was performed with immunoSEQ multiplex PCR; in TCRdb, only in-frame clones are kept and a portion is missing. Of just under 250,000 clones in the sample, more than 75% were seen once. Input material: PBMCs. All receptors derive from a woman aged 40 to 49 in good health and CMV-seropositive. Both conserved end residues are part of each CDR3. Each record gives: J gene, clone size, D gene, V gene, CDR3 protein, CDR3 DNA. D genes are given only for firm matches. Only part of the rows carry a size: once, few, many, or a class if the clone is expanded.

TRBJ1-1 | NA | NA | TRBV30 | CAIGRAVNTEAFF | TGTGCTATTGGGAGAGCGGTGAACACTGAAGCTTTCTTT
TRBJ2-5 | NA | NA | TRBV10-3 | CAISQGGETQYF | TGTGCCATCTCCCAGGGAGGAGAGACCCAGTACTTC
TRBJ2-7 | NA | TRBD1 | TRBV9 | CASGSTGGIPDEQYF | TGTGCCAGCGGGTCCACAGGGGGCATCCCCGACGAGCAGTACTTC
TRBJ1-4 | NA | NA | TRBV7-9 | CASSLRDEKLFF | TGTGCCAGCAGCTTACGGGATGAAAAACTGTTTTTT
TRBJ2-7 | few | TRBD1 | TRBV29-1 | CSAGQGRGQYF | TGCAGCGCCGGACAGGGGAGGGGGCAGTACTTC
TRBJ2-3 | NA | TRBD1 | TRBV7-9 | CASSSAGTGADTQYF | TGTGCCAGCAGTTCCGCCGGGACAGGGGCAGATACGCAGTATTTT
TRBJ2-3 | NA | TRBD2 | TRBV5-6 | CASSDRKGSGVTDTQYF | TGTGCCAGCAGCGACCGGAAGGGAAGCGGGGTCACAGATACGCAGTATTTT
TRBJ2-7 | few | NA | TRBV5-6 | CASSSEASNPPYEQYF | TGTGCCAGCAGCTCCGAGGCCAGTAACCCCCCCTACGAGCAGTACTTC
TRBJ2-7 | NA | TRBD1 | TRBV28 | CASSPGQLYEQYF | TGTGCCAGCAGCCCGGGACAGCTCTACGAGCAGTACTTC
TRBJ1-1 | NA | NA | TRBV5-4 | CASSFPGGQALNTEAFF | TGTGCCAGCAGCTTCCCCGGTGGGCAGGCTTTGAACACTGAAGCTTTCTTT
TRBJ2-7 | NA | NA | TRBV11-3 | CASSLSSYEQYF | TGTGCCAGCAGCTTGTCCAGCTACGAGCAGTACTTC
TRBJ1-5 | once | TRBD1 | TRBV10-3 | CAISETGDNQPQHF | TGTGCCATCAGTGAGACAGGGGACAATCAGCCCCAGCATTTT
TRBJ2-1 | NA | TRBD1 | TRBV15 | CATSRSGQGYNEQFF | TGTGCCACCAGCAGATCTGGACAGGGCTACAATGAGCAGTTCTTC
TRBJ1-5 | few | TRBD1 | TRBV19 | CASSRTGVMGNQPQHF | TGTGCCAGTAGTAGGACAGGGGTGATGGGCAATCAGCCCCAGCATTTT
TRBJ1-2 | NA | NA | TRBV5-4 | CASSYRWGTNYGYTF | TGTGCCAGCAGCTACAGGTGGGGTACTAACTATGGCTACACCTTC
TRBJ1-4 | NA | NA | TRBV2 | CASSSPPTNEKLFF | TGTGCCAGCAGCTCCCCCCCAACTAATGAAAAACTGTTTTTT
TRBJ2-7 | once | TRBD2 | TRBV7-2 | CASSLGGGRAAYEQYF | TGTGCCAGCAGCTTAGGTGGCGGGAGGGCCGCGTACGAGCAGTACTTC
TRBJ1-3 | NA | NA | TRBV29-1 | CSVGDFGDTIYF | TGCAGCGTTGGGGACTTTGGGGACACCATATATTTT
TRBJ2-1 | NA | TRBD2 | TRBV12-5 | CASGLGLAVNNEQFF | TGTGCTAGTGGTTTAGGGCTAGCGGTAAACAATGAGCAGTTCTTC
TRBJ2-7 | NA | TRBD2 | TRBV15 | CATSRALAGGRGYEQYF | TGTGCCACCAGCAGAGCCCTAGCGGGGGGGCGAGGTTACGAGCAGTACTTC
TRBJ2-3 | few | TRBD2 | TRBV10-3 | CAISAQLAETDTQYF | TGTGCCATCAGCGCCCAACTAGCGGAAACAGATACGCAGTATTTT
TRBJ2-3 | NA | NA | TRBV7-3 | CASSLLGSTDTQYF | TGTGCCAGCAGCTTACTCGGTAGCACAGATACGCAGTATTTT
TRBJ2-3 | once | NA | TRBV28 | CASSFRLGDTQYF | TGTGCCAGCAGTTTCCGGCTAGGAGATACGCAGTATTTT
TRBJ2-2 | NA | TRBD1 | TRBV5-5 | CASSARQGVGTGELFF | TGTGCCAGCAGCGCGCGACAGGGGGTGGGGACCGGGGAGCTGTTTTTT
TRBJ2-3 | NA | TRBD2 | TRBV5-1 | CASSLASGGGWGSDTQYF | TGCGCCAGCAGCTTGGCTAGCGGGGGGGGTTGGGGTTCGGATACGCAGTATTTT
TRBJ2-7 | once | TRBD1 | TRBV6-6 | CASSYRTGAYEQYF | TGTGCCAGCAGTTACCGGACAGGGGCCTACGAGCAGTACTTC
TRBJ1-1 | few | NA | TRBV4-2 | CASSVAGAQGTEAFF | TGTGCCAGCAGCGTGGCGGGGGCCCAGGGCACTGAAGCTTTCTTT
TRBJ2-3 | NA | NA | TRBV10-1 | CASSPRTTGGTDTQYF | TGCGCCAGCAGTCCCAGGACTACCGGGGGCACAGATACGCAGTATTTT
TRBJ1-1 | NA | TRBD1 | TRBV29-1 | CSVAGTGGTEAFF | TGCAGCGTTGCCGGGACAGGGGGAACTGAAGCTTTCTTT
TRBJ2-7 | NA | TRBD1 | TRBV5-6 | CASSLTRDRTYEQYF | TGTGCCAGCAGCTTGACCCGGGACAGGACCTACGAGCAGTACTTC
TRBJ2-3 | NA | TRBD1 | TRBV4-3 | CASSQYGTGRTDTQYF | TGCGCCAGCAGCCAATACGGGACAGGGCGGACAGATACGCAGTATTTT
TRBJ2-1 | NA | NA | TRBV21-1 | CATNGGASGTEQFF | TGTGCCACAAACGGAGGAGCAAGCGGGACTGAGCAGTTCTTC
TRBJ2-2 | NA | NA | TRBV7-2 | CASSLGSNTGELFF | TGTGCCAGCAGCTTAGGTAGTAACACCGGGGAGCTGTTTTTT
TRBJ2-1 | once | TRBD1 | TRBV4-2 | CASSQEGTGSVDEQFF | TGTGCCAGCAGCCAAGAGGGGACAGGGTCCGTCGATGAGCAGTTCTTC
TRBJ1-1 | NA | NA | TRBV4-1 | CASSQGGVAFF | TGCGCCAGCAGCCAAGGGGGGGTTGCTTTCTTT
TRBJ2-2 | NA | NA | TRBV7-3 | CASSLTSSLGGELFF | TGTGCCAGCAGCTTAACATCCTCCCTCGGCGGGGAGCTGTTTTTT
TRBJ2-5 | few | NA | TRBV20-1 | CSARDSRKQYF | TGCAGTGCTAGAGATTCGAGAAAGCAGTACTTC